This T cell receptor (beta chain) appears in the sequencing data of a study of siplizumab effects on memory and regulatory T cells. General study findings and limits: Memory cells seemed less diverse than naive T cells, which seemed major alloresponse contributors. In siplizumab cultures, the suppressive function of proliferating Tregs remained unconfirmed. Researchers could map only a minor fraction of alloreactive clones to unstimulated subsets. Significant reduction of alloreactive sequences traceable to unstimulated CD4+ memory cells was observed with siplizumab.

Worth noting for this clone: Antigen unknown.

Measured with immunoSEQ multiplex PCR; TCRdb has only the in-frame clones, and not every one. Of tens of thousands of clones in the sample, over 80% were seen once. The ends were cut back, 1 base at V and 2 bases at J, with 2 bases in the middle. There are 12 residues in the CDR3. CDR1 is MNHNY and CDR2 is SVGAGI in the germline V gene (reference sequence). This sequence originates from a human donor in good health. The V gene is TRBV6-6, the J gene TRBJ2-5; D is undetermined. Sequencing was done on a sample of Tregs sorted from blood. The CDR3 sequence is CASSYYQETQYF. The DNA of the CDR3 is TGTGCCAGCAGTTACTATCAAGAGACCCAGTACTTC.